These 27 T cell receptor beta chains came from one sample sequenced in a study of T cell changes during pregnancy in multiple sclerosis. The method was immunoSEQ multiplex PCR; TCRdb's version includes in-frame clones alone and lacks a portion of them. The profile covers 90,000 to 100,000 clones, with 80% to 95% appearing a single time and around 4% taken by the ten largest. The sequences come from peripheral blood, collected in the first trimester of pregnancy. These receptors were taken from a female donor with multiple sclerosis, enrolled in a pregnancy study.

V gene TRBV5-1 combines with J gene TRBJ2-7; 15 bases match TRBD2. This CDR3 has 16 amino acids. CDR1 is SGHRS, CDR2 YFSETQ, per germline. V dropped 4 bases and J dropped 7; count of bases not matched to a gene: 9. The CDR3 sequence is CASSADAGTSGGEQYF. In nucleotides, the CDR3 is TGCGCCAGCAGCGCGGACGCCGGGACTAGCGGGGGGGAGCAGTACTTC. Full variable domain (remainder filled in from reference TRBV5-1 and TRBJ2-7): KAGVTQTPRYLIKTRGQQVTLSCSPISGHRSVSWYQQTPGQGLQFLFEYFSETQRNKGNFPGRFSGRQFSNSRSEMNVSTLELGDSALYLCASSADAGTSGGEQYFGPGTRLTVT.

Here the CDR3 reads CASSLTSGNYEQYF. Here the CDR3 DNA reads TGCGCCAGCAGCTTGACTAGCGGAAACTACGAGCAGTACTTC. V is TRBV5-1 and J is TRBJ2-7; TRBD2 matches at 8 bases. V was clipped by 1 base and J by 3 bases; unmatched bases: 3. The CDR3 loop spans 14 amino acids. The germline CDR1 and CDR2 sequences are SGHRS and YFSETQ.

CDR3 loop: CASSLDRAPNQPQHF. The DNA for the CDR3 is TGTGCCAGCAGCCTCGACAGGGCGCCCAATCAGCCCCAGCATTTT. V usage is TRBV2 and J usage is TRBJ1-5; 7 bases align to TRBD1. CDR1 is SNHLY and CDR2 is FYNNEI in the germline V gene. CDR3 size: 15 residues. Trimming took 6 bases from V and 3 from J; bases not matched to a gene: 8.

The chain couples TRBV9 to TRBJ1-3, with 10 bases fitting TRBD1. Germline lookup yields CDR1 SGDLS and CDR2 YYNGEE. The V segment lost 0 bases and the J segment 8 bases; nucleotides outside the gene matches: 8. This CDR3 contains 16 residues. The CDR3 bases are TGTGCCAGCAGCGTAGGGCCGGGACAGGGGAGTCACACCATATATTTT. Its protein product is CASSVGPGQGSHTIYF.

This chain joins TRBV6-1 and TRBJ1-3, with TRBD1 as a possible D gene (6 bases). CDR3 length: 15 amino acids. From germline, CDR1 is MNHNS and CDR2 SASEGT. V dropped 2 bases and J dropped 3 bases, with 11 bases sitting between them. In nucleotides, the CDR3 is TGTGCCAGCAGTGAAAGCGGGGGGCGTGGAAACACCATATATTTT. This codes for CASSESGGRGNTIYF.

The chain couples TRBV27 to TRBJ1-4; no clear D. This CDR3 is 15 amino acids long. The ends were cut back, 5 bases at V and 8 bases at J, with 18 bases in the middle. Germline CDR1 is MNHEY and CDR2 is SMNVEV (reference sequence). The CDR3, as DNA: TGTGCCAGCAGTCCATCGGTGGGAGCGGTCGAAAAACTGTTTTTT. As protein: CASSPSVGAVEKLFF. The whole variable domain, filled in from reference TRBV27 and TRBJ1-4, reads EAQVTQNPRYLITVTGKKLTVTCSQNMNHEYMSWYRQDPGLGLRQIYYSMNVEVTDKGDVPEGYKVSRKEKRNFPLILESPSPNQTSLYFCASSPSVGAVEKLFFGSGTQLSVL.

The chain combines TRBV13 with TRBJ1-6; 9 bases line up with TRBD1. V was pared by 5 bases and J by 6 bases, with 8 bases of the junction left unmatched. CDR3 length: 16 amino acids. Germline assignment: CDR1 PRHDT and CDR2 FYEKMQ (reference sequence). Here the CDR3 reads CASSLSGTGLNSPLHF. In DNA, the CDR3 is TGTGCCAGCAGCCTCTCCGGGACAGGGCTTAATTCACCCCTCCACTTT. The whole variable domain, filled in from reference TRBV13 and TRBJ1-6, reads AAGVIQSPRHLIKEKRETATLKCYPIPRHDTVYWYQQGPGQDPQFLISFYEKMQSDKGSIPDRFSAQQFSDYHSELNMSSLELGDSALYFCASSLSGTGLNSPLHFGNGTRLTVT.

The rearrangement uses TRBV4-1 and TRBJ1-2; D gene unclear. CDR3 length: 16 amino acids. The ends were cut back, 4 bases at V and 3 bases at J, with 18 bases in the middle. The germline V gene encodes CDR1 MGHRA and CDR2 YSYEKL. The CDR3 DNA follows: TGCGCCAGCAGCCCAGCGGTGGCAGACAACTACTATGGCTACACCTTC. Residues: CASSPAVADNYYGYTF.

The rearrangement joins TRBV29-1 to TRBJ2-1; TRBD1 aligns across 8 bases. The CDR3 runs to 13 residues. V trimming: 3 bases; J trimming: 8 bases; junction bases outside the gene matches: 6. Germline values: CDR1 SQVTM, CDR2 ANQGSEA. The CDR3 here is CSVDRGQGHEQFF. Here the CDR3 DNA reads TGCAGCGTTGACAGGGGGCAAGGTCATGAGCAGTTCTTC.

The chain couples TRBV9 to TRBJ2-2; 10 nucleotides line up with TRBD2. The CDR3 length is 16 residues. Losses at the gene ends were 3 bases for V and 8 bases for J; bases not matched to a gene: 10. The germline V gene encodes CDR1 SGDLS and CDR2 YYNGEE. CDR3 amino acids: CASSASGGAGVGELFF. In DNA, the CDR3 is TGTGCCAGCAGCGCCAGCGGGGGGGCAGGAGTTGGGGAGCTGTTTTTT.

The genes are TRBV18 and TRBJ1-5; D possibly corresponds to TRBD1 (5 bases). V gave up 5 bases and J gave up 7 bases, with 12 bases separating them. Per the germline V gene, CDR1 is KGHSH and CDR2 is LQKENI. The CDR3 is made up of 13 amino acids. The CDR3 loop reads CASSVQEAQPQHF. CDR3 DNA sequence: TGTGCCAGCTCAGTACAGGAAGCCCAGCCCCAGCATTTT. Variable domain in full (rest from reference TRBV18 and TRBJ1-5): NAGVMQNPRHLVRRRGQEARLRCSPMKGHSHVYWYRQLPEEGLKFMVYLQKENIIDESGMPKERFSAEFPKEGPSILRIQQVVRGDSAAYFCASSVQEAQPQHFGDGTRLSIL.

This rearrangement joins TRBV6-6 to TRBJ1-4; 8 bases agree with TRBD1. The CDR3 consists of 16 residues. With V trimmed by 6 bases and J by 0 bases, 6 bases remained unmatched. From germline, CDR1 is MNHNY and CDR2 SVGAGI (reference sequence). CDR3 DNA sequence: TGTGCCAGCAGGGACAGGGCGCCAGCAACTAATGAAAAACTGTTTTTT. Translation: CASRDRAPATNEKLFF.

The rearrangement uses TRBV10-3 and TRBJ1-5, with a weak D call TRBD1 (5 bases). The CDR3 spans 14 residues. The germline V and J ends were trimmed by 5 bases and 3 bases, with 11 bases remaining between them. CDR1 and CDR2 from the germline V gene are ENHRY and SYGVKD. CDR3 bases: TGTGCCATCAGTCCCGACAGTTCCAATCAGCCCCAGCATTTT. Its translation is CAISPDSSNQPQHF.

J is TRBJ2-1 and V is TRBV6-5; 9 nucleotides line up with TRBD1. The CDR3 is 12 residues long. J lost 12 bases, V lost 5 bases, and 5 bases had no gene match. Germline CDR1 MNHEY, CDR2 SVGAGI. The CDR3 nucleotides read TGTGCCAGCAGTGACAGGGGGTTCGGGCAGTTCTTC. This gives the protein CASSDRGFGQFF.

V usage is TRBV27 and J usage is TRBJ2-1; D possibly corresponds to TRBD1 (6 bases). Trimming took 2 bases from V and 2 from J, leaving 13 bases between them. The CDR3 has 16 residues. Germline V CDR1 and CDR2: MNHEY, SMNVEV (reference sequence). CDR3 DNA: TGTGCCAGCAGTTTAAGTTGGGACAACACCTACAATGAGCAGTTCTTC. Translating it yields CASSLSWDNTYNEQFF.

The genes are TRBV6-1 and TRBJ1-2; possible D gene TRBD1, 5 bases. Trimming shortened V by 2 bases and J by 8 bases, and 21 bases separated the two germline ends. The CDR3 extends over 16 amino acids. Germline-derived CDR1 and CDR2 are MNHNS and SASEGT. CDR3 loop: CASSELVGVDRGGYTF. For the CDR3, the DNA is TGTGCCAGCAGTGAATTGGTAGGGGTAGACCGTGGAGGCTACACCTTC.

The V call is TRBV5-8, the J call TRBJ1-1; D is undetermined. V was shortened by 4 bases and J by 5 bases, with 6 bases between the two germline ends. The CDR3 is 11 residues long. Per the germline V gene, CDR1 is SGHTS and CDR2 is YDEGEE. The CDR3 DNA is TGTGCCAGCAGCACCGGGACTGAAGCTTTCTTT. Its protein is CASSTGTEAFF.

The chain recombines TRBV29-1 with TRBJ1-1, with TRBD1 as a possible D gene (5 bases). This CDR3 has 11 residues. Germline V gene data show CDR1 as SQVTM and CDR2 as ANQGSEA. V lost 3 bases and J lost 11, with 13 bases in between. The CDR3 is CSVEFDSRAFF. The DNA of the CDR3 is TGCAGCGTTGAGTTTGACAGCAGGGCTTTCTTT.

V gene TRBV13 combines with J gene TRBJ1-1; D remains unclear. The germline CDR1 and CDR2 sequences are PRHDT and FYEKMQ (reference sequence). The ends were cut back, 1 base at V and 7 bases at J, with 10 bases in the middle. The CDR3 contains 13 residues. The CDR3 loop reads CASSLVPLNEAFF. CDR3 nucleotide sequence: TGTGCCAGCAGCTTAGTCCCCCTAAATGAAGCTTTCTTT.

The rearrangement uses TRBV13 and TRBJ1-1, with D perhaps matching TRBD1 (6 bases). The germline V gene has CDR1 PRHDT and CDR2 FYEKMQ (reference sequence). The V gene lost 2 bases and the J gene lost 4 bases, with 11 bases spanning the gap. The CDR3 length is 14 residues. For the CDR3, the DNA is TGTGCCAGCAGCTTACCACAGGGTCTCACTGAAGCTTTCTTT. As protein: CASSLPQGLTEAFF. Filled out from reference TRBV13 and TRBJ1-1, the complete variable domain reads AAGVIQSPRHLIKEKRETATLKCYPIPRHDTVYWYQQGPGQDPQFLISFYEKMQSDKGSIPDRFSAQQFSDYHSELNMSSLELGDSALYFCASSLPQGLTEAFFGQGTRLTVV.

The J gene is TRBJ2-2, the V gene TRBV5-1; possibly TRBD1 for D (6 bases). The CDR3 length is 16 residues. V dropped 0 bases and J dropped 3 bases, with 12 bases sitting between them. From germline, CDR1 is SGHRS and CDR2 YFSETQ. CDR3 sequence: CASSLGTAMDTGELFF. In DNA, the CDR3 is TGCGCCAGCAGCTTGGGGACAGCCATGGACACCGGGGAGCTGTTTTTT.

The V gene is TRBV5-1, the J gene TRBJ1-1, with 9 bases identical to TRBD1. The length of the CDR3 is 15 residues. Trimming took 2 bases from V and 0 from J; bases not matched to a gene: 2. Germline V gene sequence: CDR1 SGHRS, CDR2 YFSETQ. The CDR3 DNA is TGCGCCAGCAGCTTCGGACAGGGGATGAACACTGAAGCTTTCTTT. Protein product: CASSFGQGMNTEAFF.

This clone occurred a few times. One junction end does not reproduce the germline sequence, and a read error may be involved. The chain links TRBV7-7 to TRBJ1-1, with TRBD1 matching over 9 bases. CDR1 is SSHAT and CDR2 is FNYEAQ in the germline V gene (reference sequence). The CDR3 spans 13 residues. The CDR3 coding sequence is TGTGCTAGCAGCCTAGGGACAGGGCATGAAGCTTTCTTT. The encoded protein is CASSLGTGHEAFF. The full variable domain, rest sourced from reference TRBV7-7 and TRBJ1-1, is GAGVSQSPRYKVTKRGQDVTLRCDPISSHATLYWYQQALGQGPEFLTYFNYEAQPDKSGLPSDRFSAERPEGSISTLTIQRTEQRDSAMYRCASSLGTGHEAFFGQGTRLTVV.

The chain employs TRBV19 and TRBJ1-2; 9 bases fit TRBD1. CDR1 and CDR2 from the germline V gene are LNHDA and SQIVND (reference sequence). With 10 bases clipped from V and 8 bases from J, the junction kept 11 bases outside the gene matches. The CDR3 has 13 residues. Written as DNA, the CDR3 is TGTGCCACCCCAAGCGGGACAGGGAAAGGCTACACCTTC. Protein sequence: CATPSGTGKGYTF.

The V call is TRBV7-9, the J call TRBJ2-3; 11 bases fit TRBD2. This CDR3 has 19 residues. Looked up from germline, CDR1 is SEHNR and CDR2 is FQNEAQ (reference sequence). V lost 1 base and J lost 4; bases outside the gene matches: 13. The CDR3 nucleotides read TGTGCCAGCAGCTTAGAGTTTGGGAAAACTAGCGGGGGAGCAGATACGCAGTATTTT. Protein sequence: CASSLEFGKTSGGADTQYF. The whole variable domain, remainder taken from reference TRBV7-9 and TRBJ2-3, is DTGVSQNPRHKITKRGQNVTFRCDPISEHNRLYWYRQTLGQGPEFLTYFQNEAQLEKSRLLSDRFSAERPKGSFSTLEIQRTEQGDSAMYLCASSLEFGKTSGGADTQYFGPGTRLTVL.

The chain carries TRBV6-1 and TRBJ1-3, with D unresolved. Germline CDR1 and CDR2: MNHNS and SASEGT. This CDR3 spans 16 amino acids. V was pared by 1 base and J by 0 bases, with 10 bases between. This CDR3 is CASSEGPGSSGNTIYF. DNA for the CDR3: TGTGCCAGCAGTGAAGGACCGGGGAGCTCTGGAAACACCATATATTTT.

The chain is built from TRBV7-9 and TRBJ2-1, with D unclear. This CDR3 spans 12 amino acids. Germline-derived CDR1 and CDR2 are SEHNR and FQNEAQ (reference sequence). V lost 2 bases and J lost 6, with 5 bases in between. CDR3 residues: CASSLHPNEQFF. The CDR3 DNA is TGTGCCAGCAGCTTACATCCCAATGAGCAGTTCTTC.